The source of this T cell receptor beta chain is a study of T cells after posttransplantation cyclophosphamide. Regarding the study as a whole: Recipient CMV seropositivity and CMV reactivation strongly tracked TRB clonality. Donor CD8+ memory clones often dominated recipient blood repertoires at later times.

Cyclophosphamide on days +3 and +4 followed busulfan-fludarabine conditioning and a marrow graft. V lost 4 bases, J lost 6 bases, and 8 bases lay in between. The CDR3 runs 12 residues. Looked up from germline, CDR1 is KGHSH and CDR2 is LQKENI. Clones were sequenced by immunoSEQ multiplex PCR, and TCRdb holds only the in-frame ones, with some missing. The sample includes tens of thousands of clones, around 91% of them seen just once. Comment on this clone: Its antigen is undetermined.

The starting material was PBMCs, obtained 55 to 70 days after allogeneic stem cell transplant with posttransplant cyclophosphamide. This chain joins TRBV18 and TRBJ2-3; TRBD1 might be the D (6 bases). The clonotype comes from a male patient between 55 and 70 years old who received an allogeneic stem cell transplant from a related donor and was CMV-positive. Some T cells here may be from the graft donor. The CDR3 loop is CASSRTDDTQYF. The CDR3 DNA is TGTGCCAGCTCACGGACAGATGATACGCAGTATTTT.